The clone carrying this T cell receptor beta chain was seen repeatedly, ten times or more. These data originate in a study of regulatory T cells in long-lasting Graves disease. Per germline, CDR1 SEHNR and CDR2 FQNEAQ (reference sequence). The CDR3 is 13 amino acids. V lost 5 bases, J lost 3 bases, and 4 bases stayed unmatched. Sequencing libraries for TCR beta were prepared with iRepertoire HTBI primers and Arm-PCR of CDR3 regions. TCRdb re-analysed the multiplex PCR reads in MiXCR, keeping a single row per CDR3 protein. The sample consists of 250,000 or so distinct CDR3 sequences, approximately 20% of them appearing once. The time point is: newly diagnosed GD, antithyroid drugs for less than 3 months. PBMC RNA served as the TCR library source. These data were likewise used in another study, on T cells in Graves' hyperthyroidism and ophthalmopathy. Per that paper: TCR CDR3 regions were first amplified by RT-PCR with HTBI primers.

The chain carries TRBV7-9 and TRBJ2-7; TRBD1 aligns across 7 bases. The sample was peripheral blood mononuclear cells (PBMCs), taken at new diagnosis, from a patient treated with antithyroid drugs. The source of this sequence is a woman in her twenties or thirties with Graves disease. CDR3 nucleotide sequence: TGTGCCAGCAGCCGGGACAGCCTCTACGAGCAGTACTTC. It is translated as CASSRDSLYEQYF. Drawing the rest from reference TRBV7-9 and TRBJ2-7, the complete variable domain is DTGVSQNPRHKITKRGQNVTFRCDPISEHNRLYWYRQTLGQGPEFLTYFQNEAQLEKSRLLSDRFSAERPKGSFSTLEIQRTEQGDSAMYLCASSRDSLYEQYFGPGTRLTVT.